This T cell receptor (beta chain) was identified during a study of identifying expanded T cells in peripheral blood. No infections or other immune events were documented during collection. Profiling relied on immunoSEQ multiplex PCR, and the TCRdb table lists in-frame clones only, not all of them. Of 50,000 to 60,000 clones listed, around 82% are singletons. This clone appeared once. Its matching antigen is unknown. General study points: Over about two and four weeks, about 15 and 19 clones changed, versus around 1.3 between replicates.

The sequenced material came from blood. This clonotype was obtained from a person between 18 and 69 years old in good health.

CDR3 coding DNA: TGTGCCAGCAGCTTTTCGGTGGGAGGGCCCTATGAGCAGTTCTTC. The encoded protein is CASSFSVGGPYEQFF. The chain uses TRBV7-6 and TRBJ2-1, with 7 nucleotides matching TRBD2. Germline trimming cut 3 bases from V and 8 bases from J; bases unmatched to any gene: 10. The germline V gene encodes CDR1 SGHVS and CDR2 FNYEAQ. The CDR3 consists of 15 residues. Variable domain in full (rest from reference TRBV7-6 and TRBJ2-1): GAGVSQSPRYKVTKRGQDVALRCDPISGHVSLYWYRQALGQGPEFLTYFNYEAQQDKSGLPNDRFSAERPEGSISTLTIQRTEQRDSAMYRCASSFSVGGPYEQFFGPGTRLTVL.